This T cell receptor (beta chain) came from a study of technical replicates of blood from a few donors. The sample holds one count of this clone. The CDR3 consists of 13 residues. The germline gives CDR1 SGHDT, CDR2 YYEEEE. V shed 4 bases and J 4 bases; nucleotides not matched to a gene: 5. Assay used: immunoSEQ multiplex PCR; TCRdb lists only in-frame clones, some missing. Of almost 70,000 clones detected, 92% appear once; the ten largest clones hold 0.38%. This receptor was identified in a human donor in good health. The V gene is TRBV5-6, the J gene TRBJ2-7; 7 bases are shared with TRBD1. Sequenced: T cells isolated from PBMCs. The CDR3: CASSLRDRYEQYF. CDR3 coding DNA: TGTGCCAGCAGCCTCCGGGACAGATACGAGCAGTACTTC.